Listed below are T cell receptor beta chains from one sample, sequenced in a study of tumor-infiltrating lymphocytes in primary liver carcinoma. Via MiXCR, TCRdb re-called the multiplex PCR reads, giving one row per CDR3 protein. The sample lists about 120,000 distinct CDR3 sequences; approximately 71% were seen once. Sequencing was done on a sample of tumor-adjacent normal liver tissue. The receptors here all came from an older woman with primary liver carcinoma and hepatitis B virus infection. Each CDR3 is given with its conserved first and last residue. The order of the fields is D gene, J gene, V gene, clone size, CDR3 protein, CDR3 DNA. D genes are given only for firm matches. Clone size, where shown, is once, few, many, or a class for clones that have expanded.

D: .; J: TRBJ2-4; V: TRBV4-1; size: many; CDR3: CASSQSPSARSKNIQYF; DNA: TGCGCCAGCAGCCAAAGTCCTAGCGCAAGGTCCAAAAACATTCAGTACTTC
D: .; J: TRBJ1-1; V: TRBV5-4; size: .; CDR3: CASSFGLGLEGTEAFF; DNA: TGTGCCAGCAGCTTCGGACTTGGGCTGGAGGGCACTGAAGCTTTCTTT
D: .; J: TRBJ2-1; V: TRBV6-1; size: .; CDR3: CASGELGTGDNEQFF; DNA: TGTGCCAGCGGTGAATTAGGGACGGGGGACAATGAGCAGTTCTTC
D: .; J: TRBJ2-1; V: TRBV7-8; size: .; CDR3: CASSLPRVRYNEQFF; DNA: TGTGCCAGCAGCCTCCCCCGGGTGAGGTACAATGAACAGTTCTTC
D: .; J: TRBJ1-1; V: TRBV11-2; size: .; CDR3: CTSSLGGGDTEAFF; DNA: TGTACCAGCAGCTTGGGGGGTGGGGACACTGAAGCTTTCTTC
D: .; J: TRBJ1-6; V: TRBV5-5; size: .; CDR3: CASSLDVSNSPLHF; DNA: TGTGCCAGCAGCTTGGACGTCAGTAATTCACCCCTCCACTTT
D: .; J: TRBJ2-1; V: TRBV12-3/TRBV12-4; size: .; CDR3: CISSFPGDDEQFF; DNA: TGTATCAGCAGTTTTCCGGGGGACGATGAGCAGTTCTTC
D: .; J: TRBJ1-1; V: TRBV7-9; size: .; CDR3: CASSAREGGGAFF; DNA: TGTGCCAGCAGCGCCCGTGAGGGAGGGGGGGCTTTCTTT
D: .; J: TRBJ2-3; V: TRBV5-5; size: .; CDR3: CASSLGFVGVADTQYF; DNA: TGTGCCAGCAGCTTGGGCTTTGTGGGAGTGGCCGATACGCAGTATTTT
D: .; J: TRBJ1-2; V: TRBV11-2; size: .; CDR3: CASSLDILTSGYTF; DNA: TGTGCCAGCAGCTTAGATATTTTAACAAGCGGCTACACCTTC
D: TRBD1; J: TRBJ2-7; V: TRBV5-1; size: .; CDR3: CASRDSASYEQYF; DNA: TGCGCCAGCCGGGACAGTGCCTCCTACGAGCAGTACTTC
D: .; J: TRBJ1-5; V: TRBV5-8; size: .; CDR3: CASSIDRNQPQHF; DNA: TGTGCCAGTAGCATCGACAGAAATCAGCCCCAGCATTTT
D: .; J: TRBJ2-1; V: TRBV29-1; size: .; CDR3: CSAEGGLARRVAYTEQFF; DNA: TGCAGCGCCGAGGGGGGACTGGCGAGGAGAGTGGCCTACACTGAGCAGTTCTTC
D: TRBD2; J: TRBJ2-3; V: TRBV11-2; size: .; CDR3: CASCSTGGLADTQYF; DNA: TGTGCCAGCTGCTCAACAGGTGGACTAGCAGATACGCAGTATTTT
D: .; J: TRBJ2-2; V: TRBV28; size: .; CDR3: CASIPTNTGELFF; DNA: TGTGCCAGCATTCCGACGAACACCGGGGAGCTGTTTTTT
D: TRBD2; J: TRBJ2-4; V: TRBV6-2/TRBV6-3; size: .; CDR3: CASSHPPAGSGQYF; DNA: TGTGCCAGCAGCCACCCCCCAGCGGGATCGGGTCAGTACTTC